Listed below are T cell receptor beta chains from one sample, sequenced in a study of OX40 agonist ivuxolimab in advanced cancers. The repertoire was sequenced with immunoSEQ multiplex PCR; TCRdb's copy has only in-frame clones and lacks some. Of around 21,000 clones listed, more than 60% are singletons. Sequencing was performed on CD4+ or CD8+ T cells sorted from blood, taken in a trial of the OX40 agonist ivuxolimab. The receptors derive from an adult with an advanced solid tumor such as melanoma, head and neck, liver or kidney cancer. The CDR3 runs from the conserved cysteine through the conserved F or W. Each record gives: V gene, clone size, D gene, J gene, CDR3 protein, CDR3 DNA. The D gene is left open where the match is weak. The listing skips clone size in some rows; elsewhere it reads once, few, many or a size class.

>TRBV15|NA|TRBD2|TRBJ2-1
CATSSTAGSYNEQFF
TGTGCCACCAGCTCCACAGCGGGGTCCTACAATGAGCAGTTCTTC
>TRBV5-5|few|TRBD1|TRBJ1-2
CASSLSTGGLYGYTF
TGTGCCAGCAGCCTCTCGACAGGGGGGCTTTATGGCTACACCTTC
>TRBV28|NA|TRBD1|TRBJ1-5
CASNLDRGPDYSNQPQHF
TGTGCCAGCAATCTCGACAGGGGGCCGGATTATAGCAATCAGCCCCAGCATTTT
>TRBV5-6|NA|NA|TRBJ1-1
CASSWGVNTEAFF
TGTGCCAGCAGCTGGGGGGTAAACACTGAAGCTTTCTTT
>TRBV27|NA|NA|TRBJ2-7
CASGIPSARRGEQYF
TGTGCCAGCGGAATTCCTAGCGCCCGACGGGGGGAGCAGTACTTC
>TRBV11-2|NA|NA|TRBJ2-1
CASTLPGRYYNEQFF
TGTGCCAGCACCTTACCGGGACGTTATTACAATGAGCAGTTCTTC
>TRBV9|NA|NA|TRBJ1-2
CASSPDNEHGYTF
TGTGCCAGCAGCCCCGACAATGAGCATGGCTACACCTTC
>TRBV5-8|NA|TRBD1|TRBJ2-7
CASSFGQGSNEQYF
TGTGCCAGCAGCTTCGGACAGGGGAGCAACGAGCAGTACTTC
>TRBV6-1|NA|NA|TRBJ1-3
CASSEGSSGNTIYF
TGTGCCAGCAGTGAGGGCAGCTCTGGAAACACCATATATTTT
>TRBV5-1|NA|NA|TRBJ1-2
CASSLGQNGYTF
TGCGCCAGCAGCTTGGGACAGAATGGCTACACCTTC
>TRBV6-1|once|NA|TRBJ2-7
CASPRGYEQYF
TGTGCCAGCCCTAGGGGCTACGAGCAGTACTTC
>TRBV28|NA|NA|TRBJ2-6
CASSFQGGSGANVLTF
TGTGCCAGCAGTTTTCAGGGGGGCTCTGGGGCCAACGTCCTGACTTTC
>TRBV6-5|NA|NA|TRBJ2-7
CASSTPAQTYEQYF
TGTGCCAGCAGTACCCCGGCCCAGACCTACGAGCAGTACTTC
>TRBV4-1|NA|NA|TRBJ1-4
CASSQGATNEKLFF
TGCGCCAGCAGCCAAGGGGCAACTAATGAAAAACTGTTTTTT
>TRBV7-2|NA|TRBD2|TRBJ2-5
CASSLYLAGTSKETQYF
TGTGCCAGCAGCTTGTATTTAGCGGGAACCTCCAAGGAGACCCAGTACTTC
>TRBV4-3|NA|NA|TRBJ2-7
CASSQDTGFYEQYF
TGCGCCAGCAGCCAAGATACAGGCTTCTACGAGCAGTACTTC
>TRBV5-6|NA|NA|TRBJ2-7
CASSLADYEQYF
TGTGCCAGCAGCTTAGCAGACTACGAGCAGTACTTC
>TRBV13|once|NA|TRBJ2-7
CASSPSYEQYF
TGTGCCAGCAGCCCCTCCTACGAGCAGTACTTC
>TRBV2|NA|NA|TRBJ1-5
CASSAGNNQPQHF
TGTGCCAGCAGTGCGGGGAATAATCAGCCCCAGCATTTT
>TRBV30|NA|NA|TRBJ2-7
CAWGDSNYEQYF
TGTGCCTGGGGGGACTCGAACTACGAGCAGTACTTC
>TRBV2|NA|NA|TRBJ2-7
CASPRGYEQYF
TGTGCCAGCCCCAGAGGATACGAGCAGTACTTC
>TRBV11-2|NA|TRBD1|TRBJ2-5
CASSLHGTGAPKETQYF
TGTGCCAGCAGCTTACATGGGACAGGGGCCCCGAAAGAGACCCAGTACTTC
>TRBV14|NA|NA|TRBJ1-3
CASSQDPTPLSSGNTIYF
TGTGCCAGCAGCCAAGATCCGACACCCCTAAGCTCTGGAAACACCATATATTTT
>TRBV28|NA|NA|TRBJ2-3
CASSPQAGSTDTQYF
TGTGCCAGCAGTCCCCAAGCGGGTAGCACAGATACGCAGTATTTT
>TRBV11-2|NA|TRBD1|TRBJ1-1
CASSPRTGWATEAFF
TGTGCCAGCAGCCCCCGGACAGGGTGGGCCACTGAAGCTTTCTTT
>TRBV7-9|NA|NA|TRBJ1-4
CASSPGSIGDEKLFF
TGTGCCAGCAGCCCCGGATCAATTGGGGATGAAAAACTGTTTTTT
>TRBV10-2|NA|TRBD2|TRBJ2-7
CASSDWTSEYEQYF
TGCGCCAGCAGTGATTGGACTAGCGAATACGAGCAGTACTTC
>TRBV18|NA|TRBD1|TRBJ2-7
CASSPLDRGYEQYF
TGTGCCAGCTCACCCCTGGACAGGGGATACGAGCAGTACTTC
>TRBV5-6|NA|NA|TRBJ2-7
CASSSSSYEQYF
TGTGCCAGCAGCTCCAGCTCCTACGAGCAGTACTTC
>TRBV7-6|NA|TRBD1|TRBJ2-7
CASSPGQAAYEQYF
TGTGCCAGCAGCCCCGGACAGGCAGCCTACGAGCAGTACTTC
>TRBV4-3|NA|TRBD2|TRBJ2-1
CASSQGSGGALNEQFF
TGCGCCAGCAGCCAAGGGAGCGGGGGGGCCTTGAATGAGCAGTTCTTC
>TRBV28|medium-sized|NA|TRBJ1-4
CASSPPRGKLFF
TGTGCCAGCAGTCCTCCGAGGGGGAAACTGTTTTTT
>TRBV5-6|once|NA|TRBJ1-2
CASFPLAGLSRPHGDGYTF
TGTGCCAGCTTTCCGTTGGCGGGTCTCAGCCGACCCCACGGCGATGGCTACACCTTC
>TRBV7-9|NA|NA|TRBJ2-7
CASSFGALEQYF
TGTGCCAGCAGCTTCGGGGCCCTCGAGCAGTACTTC
>TRBV6-5|NA|NA|TRBJ1-1
CASSYSNSNTEAFF
TGTGCCAGCAGTTACTCGAACAGCAACACTGAAGCTTTCTTT
>TRBV5-1|NA|TRBD1|TRBJ1-1
CASREGQLNTEAFF
TGCGCCAGCAGGGAGGGACAGCTGAACACTGAAGCTTTCTTT
>TRBV28|NA|TRBD2|TRBJ2-5
CASSPGLAPETQYF
TGTGCCAGCAGCCCGGGACTAGCCCCGGAGACCCAGTACTTC